The sequence of this T cell receptor beta chain was determined in a study of cytomegalovirus exposure and HLA in healthy donors. Turning to the study itself: There were just under 400 genotyped donors. Of these, 75% to 85% fell in the genetic ancestry cluster associated with self-reported Caucasian donors. Study conclusions and caveats: The authors judged a highly shared variant cluster likely a sequencing artifact. A few V segments could not be told apart, such as TRBV6-2 and TRBV6-3, and were left out. A later analysis linked a missense DCLRE1C variant to TCR beta V- and J-gene trimming.

CDR3 length equals 16 residues. Germline lookup yields CDR1 LGHNA and CDR2 YSLEER. Trimming removed 0 bases from V and 3 bases from J, with 14 bases in between. PCR primers comprised 60 Vbeta and 13 Jbeta primers. Measured with immunoSEQ multiplex PCR; TCRdb has only the in-frame clones, and not every one. The sample has roughly 50,000 clones. A remark on this clone: Antigen specificity is unknown.

The rearrangement links TRBV4-3 to TRBJ1-1; maybe TRBD1 (5 bases). This sequence originates from a female donor in good health and CMV-seronegative. Source material: PBMCs. The CDR3 sequence: CASSQDMRGGYTEAFF. CDR3 DNA: TGCGCCAGCAGCCAAGATATGAGGGGAGGTTACACTGAAGCTTTCTTT.